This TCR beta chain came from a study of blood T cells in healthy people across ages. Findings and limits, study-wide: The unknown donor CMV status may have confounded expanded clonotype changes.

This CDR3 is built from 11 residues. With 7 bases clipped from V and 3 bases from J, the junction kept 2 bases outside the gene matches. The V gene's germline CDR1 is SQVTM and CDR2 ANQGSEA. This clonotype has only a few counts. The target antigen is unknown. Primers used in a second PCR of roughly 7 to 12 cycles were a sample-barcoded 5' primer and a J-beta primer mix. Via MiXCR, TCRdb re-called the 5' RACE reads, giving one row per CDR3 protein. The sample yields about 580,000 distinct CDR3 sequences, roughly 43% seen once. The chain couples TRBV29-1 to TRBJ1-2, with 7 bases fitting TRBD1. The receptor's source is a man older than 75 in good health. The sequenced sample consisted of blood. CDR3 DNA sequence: TGCAGCGGAGGGACAGACTATGGCTACACCTTC. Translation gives CSGGTDYGYTF.